Following are 2 T cell receptor beta chains from one sample sequenced in a study of blood T cell repertoires in COVID-19. Method: immunoSEQ multiplex PCR; TCRdb's copy keeps in-frame clones and lacks some. The sample has approximately 190,000 clones, about 86% seen once. The specimen was peripheral blood. The origin of the receptors is a man aged 25 to 45 with active or convalescent COVID-19.

CDR3 amino acids: CASSRASGGGETQYF. The CDR3, as DNA: TGTGCCAGCAGTCGTGCGTCAGGGGGTGGAGAGACCCAGTACTTC. The chain links TRBV2 to TRBJ2-5, with TRBD1 matching over 7 bases. This CDR3 is 15 amino acids long. The trim removed 5 bases at V and 4 bases at J, leaving 10 bases unmatched. Germline CDR1 is SNHLY and CDR2 is FYNNEI.

The rearrangement uses TRBV6-1 and TRBJ1-2; no clear D gene. CDR3 length: 15 residues. Germline CDR1 and CDR2: MNHNS and SASEGT. V dropped 3 bases and J dropped 1 base, with 12 bases sitting between them. CDR3 in DNA: TGTGCCAGCAGTGAGAAGGGAGCGAGTAACTATGGCTACACCTTC. This gives the protein CASSEKGASNYGYTF.